The 15 T cell receptor beta chains listed next were all sequenced from one sample in a study of T-cell reconstitution after alpha-beta-depleted transplantation in children. The TCRbeta library was prepared with unique molecular identifiers. TCRdb itself ran the PCR reads through MiXCR, one entry per CDR3 protein. Found here are around 480,000 distinct CDR3 sequences, roughly 33% of them singletons; the top ten hold less than 2.5%. Sequencing used PBMCs from the stem cell graft donor, obtained from the stem cell graft. The receptors derive from a human donor who donated a stem cell graft to a child with aplastic anemia.

This chain joins TRBV20-1 and TRBJ1-6; maybe TRBD1 (6 bases). V shed 0 bases and J shed 10 bases, with 19 bases lying between them. CDR1 DFQATT and CDR2 SNEGSKA come from the germline V gene (reference sequence). The CDR3 runs to 16 residues. CDR3 coding DNA: TGCAGTGCTAGAGATGAGCGCAGGGGAGGTTTCTCACCCCTCCACTTT. Encoded protein: CSARDERRGGFSPLHF.

This chain links TRBV5-1 with TRBJ1-5; possible D gene TRBD1, 6 bases. Germline CDR1 is SGHRS and CDR2 is YFSETQ. V was trimmed by 3 bases and J by 4 bases, leaving 17 bases between them. This CDR3 spans 16 amino acids. CDR3 sequence reads: CASSWGPTGLNQPQHF. In DNA, the CDR3 is TGCGCCAGCAGCTGGGGGCCGACAGGCCTGAATCAGCCCCAGCATTTT.

The rearrangement uses TRBV27 and TRBJ1-1; perhaps TRBD1 as D (6 bases). The CDR3 has 15 residues. Germline V CDR1 and CDR2: MNHEY, SMNVEV (reference sequence). Deletions cut 3 bases from V and 7 bases from J, with 18 bases between. This chain's CDR3 is CASSFRKQGWVEAFF. The CDR3 bases are TGTGCCAGCAGTTTCCGTAAGCAGGGGTGGGTTGAAGCTTTCTTT.

DNA of the CDR3: TGCGCCAACGGGGTTGTGGGGGGCTCCTACGAGCAGTACGTC. Its translation is CANGVVGGSYEQYV. The gene calls are TRBV5-1 and TRBJ2-7; a possible D gene is TRBD2 (6 bases). Germline V gives CDR1 SGHRS, CDR2 YFSETQ. The V end lost 9 bases, the J end lost 0 bases, and 16 bases lay between the germline ends. The CDR3 contains 14 residues.

This chain joins TRBV6-5 and TRBJ2-3; 9 bases fit TRBD2. Germline-derived CDR1 and CDR2 are MNHEY and SVGAGI. CDR3 length: 18 residues. V lost 0 bases to trimming and J lost 2 bases; unmatched junction nucleotides: 9. CDR3: CASSYSTAAGGPTDTQYF. In nucleotides, the CDR3 is TGTGCCAGCAGTTACTCGACAGCAGCGGGAGGCCCCACAGATACGCAGTATTTT.

The V call is TRBV18, the J call TRBJ2-4; the match to TRBD1 covers 9 bases. V lost 2 bases, J lost 2 bases, and 1 base stayed unmatched. The CDR3 has 15 amino acids. Germline V gives CDR1 KGHSH, CDR2 LQKENI. In DNA form, the CDR3 reads TGTGCCAGCTCACCAGGACAGGGGTCCAAAAACATTCAGTACTTC. Protein sequence: CASSPGQGSKNIQYF.

This chain connects TRBV5-1 to TRBJ2-5, with TRBD2 identical over 7 bases. The V segment lost 6 bases and the J segment 0 bases; nucleotides outside the gene matches: 5. Germline CDR1 reads SGHRS; CDR2 reads YFSETQ. The CDR3 has 14 residues. CDR3 residues: CASTLGGYQETQYF. The CDR3 nucleotides read TGCGCCAGCACCCTGGGGGGGTACCAAGAGACCCAGTACTTC.

This clonotype was seen a single time. The chain links TRBV19 to TRBJ2-1; no clear D gene. Trimming cost V 1 base and J 2 bases, with 9 bases left between them. The CDR3 is made up of 15 amino acids. Germline lookup yields CDR1 LNHDA and CDR2 SQIVND (reference sequence). The CDR3 coding sequence is TGTGCCAGTAGTATAGCGGCTAGTGCCTACAATGAGCAGTTCTTC. Translating gives CASSIAASAYNEQFF.

The chain is built from TRBV7-9 and TRBJ2-2; D is unresolved. The CDR3 is made up of 14 amino acids. V was pared by 1 base and J by 7 bases, with 10 bases between. The germline CDR1 and CDR2 sequences are SEHNR and FQNEAQ (reference sequence). This CDR3 is CASSLVSPVGELFF. In DNA, the CDR3 is TGTGCCAGCAGCTTAGTCTCGCCGGTCGGGGAGCTGTTTTTT.

This clonotype was counted a few times. The chain recombines TRBV7-9 with TRBJ1-5; 9 bases map to TRBD1. Germline assignment: CDR1 SEHNR and CDR2 FQNEAQ (reference sequence). The CDR3 runs to 15 residues. V lost 0 bases and J lost 5; bases outside the gene matches: 2. CDR3 amino acids: CASSLATGGHQPQHF. CDR3 coding DNA: TGTGCCAGCAGCTTAGCGACAGGGGGACATCAGCCCCAGCATTTT.

The CDR3 protein is CSASPGGRVRDYGYTF. CDR3 bases: TGCAGTGCTAGTCCGGGGGGACGTGTCAGGGACTATGGCTACACCTTC. This chain connects TRBV20-1 to TRBJ1-2, with a weak D call TRBD1 (5 bases). The CDR3 loop spans 16 amino acids. The ends were cut back, 3 bases at V and 3 bases at J, with 20 bases in the middle. CDR1 and CDR2 from the germline V gene are DFQATT and SNEGSKA (reference sequence).

The V and J genes are TRBV19 and TRBJ1-1, with 10 bases fitting TRBD1. This CDR3 is 17 amino acids long. Germline assignment: CDR1 LNHDA and CDR2 SQIVND (reference sequence). V shed 5 bases and J 0 bases; nucleotides not matched to a gene: 9. The chain's CDR3 is CASSARDRGLMNTEAFF. DNA for the CDR3: TGTGCCAGTAGTGCCCGGGACAGGGGCTTAATGAACACTGAAGCTTTCTTT.

This clonotype has more than one count but fewer than ten. The chain employs TRBV15 and TRBJ2-3; no firm D call. The CDR3 has 14 residues. Trimming pared 6 bases from V and 4 bases from J, leaving 14 bases between. Looked up from germline, CDR1 is LNHNV and CDR2 is YYDKDF (reference sequence). Here the CDR3 reads CATRTEGLSDTQYF. The DNA of the CDR3 is TGTGCCACCAGGACCGAAGGGTTGTCAGATACGCAGTATTTT.

The chain uses TRBV20-1 and TRBJ1-5; 9 bases are a match to TRBD1. This CDR3 is 13 amino acids long. Germline V gene data show CDR1 as DFQATT and CDR2 as SNEGSKA (reference sequence). The ends lost 5 bases at V and 5 bases at J; junction bases unmatched: 4. CDR3 in DNA: TGCAGTGCTTCGGGACAGGGCGATCAGCCCCAGCATTTT. This codes for CSASGQGDQPQHF.

The V and J genes are TRBV7-9 and TRBJ2-5, with D perhaps given as TRBD1 or TRBD2 (7 bases each). The CDR3 contains 15 residues. Looked up from germline, CDR1 is SEHNR and CDR2 is FQNEAQ (reference sequence). Trimming shortened V by 5 bases and J by 4 bases, and 17 bases separated the two germline ends. The CDR3 region has the DNA TGTGCCAGCAGCCTCCCCCAGGGGGGGAGAGAGACCCAGTACTTC. Protein product: CASSLPQGGRETQYF.